The 13 T cell receptor beta chains listed next were all sequenced from one sample in a study of cytomegalovirus exposure and HLA in healthy donors. PCR was performed using 60 Vbeta and 13 Jbeta primers. Clones were read by immunoSEQ multiplex PCR, and TCRdb kept only the in-frame ones, dropping some. The table lists some 130,000 clones, with 1.5% to 2% in the top ten. Sequenced material: PBMCs. These receptors all stem from a woman aged 40-49 years in good health and CMV-seropositive.

The chain joins TRBV30 to TRBJ2-3; tentative D call: TRBD1 (6 bases). Germline values: CDR1 GTSNPN, CDR2 SVGIG (reference sequence). The CDR3 runs to 14 residues. Trimming stripped 4 bases from V and 4 bases from J, with 15 bases between. Here the CDR3 reads CAWNRDRGADTQYF. CDR3 DNA sequence: TGTGCCTGGAACAGGGACCGAGGAGCAGATACGCAGTATTTT.

J is TRBJ1-3 and V is TRBV2, with TRBD1 as a possible D gene (6 bases). Germline assignment: CDR1 SNHLY and CDR2 FYNNEI. The CDR3 has 16 residues. V was trimmed by 6 bases and J by 0 bases, leaving 15 bases between them. CDR3 amino acids: CASRPPGQSSGNTIYF. The CDR3 DNA sequence: TGTGCCAGCAGACCACCGGGACAAAGCTCTGGAAACACCATATATTTT.

This chain uses TRBV7-9 with TRBJ2-1; TRBD2 aligns across 13 bases. Germline V lookup: CDR1 SEHNR, CDR2 FQNEAQ (reference sequence). The trim removed 5 bases at V and 5 bases at J, leaving 9 bases unmatched. The CDR3 is 17 residues long. The CDR3 loop is CASSPLAGGITDNEQFF. DNA of the CDR3: TGTGCCAGCAGCCCACTAGCGGGAGGGATAACGGACAATGAGCAGTTCTTC.

As concerns this clone: This sample also contains other DNA sequences that code for the same CDR3. The chain links TRBV5-1 to TRBJ2-7, with 7 positions matching TRBD2. With 0 bases clipped from V and 0 bases from J, the junction kept 3 bases outside the gene matches. Germline-derived CDR1 and CDR2 are SGHRS and YFSETQ. This CDR3 is built from 15 residues. CDR3 amino acids: CASSLGGGSSYEQYF. In nucleotides, the CDR3 is TGCGCCAGCAGCTTGGGTGGCGGGAGCTCCTACGAGCAGTACTTC.

The chain uses TRBV5-1 and TRBJ2-7; D might be TRBD1 (6 bases). The V gene's germline CDR1 is SGHRS and CDR2 YFSETQ. The CDR3 has 16 amino acids. V gave up 0 bases and J gave up 5 bases, with 18 bases separating them. CDR3 nucleotides: TGCGCCAGCAGCTTGGGGGAGCTAGCAGGGGCCGACGAGCAGTACTTC. Amino acids: CASSLGELAGADEQYF.

The genes are TRBV5-1 and TRBJ2-7, with 8 bases identical to TRBD1. Germline V lookup: CDR1 SGHRS, CDR2 YFSETQ. The CDR3 contains 14 residues. Trimming at V came to 4 bases and at J to 5 bases, leaving 8 bases not matched to a gene. The CDR3 loop reads CASSVDRGVHEQYF. The CDR3 DNA reads as TGCGCCAGCAGCGTCGACAGGGGAGTCCACGAGCAGTACTTC.

The chain is built from TRBV28 and TRBJ2-2, with a weak D call TRBD2 (7 bases). Trimming removed 6 bases from V and 5 bases from J, with 16 bases in between. The length of the CDR3 is 15 residues. Germline V gives CDR1 MDHEN, CDR2 SYDVKM. The CDR3 here is CASRVLGGGTGELFF. The CDR3 coding sequence is TGTGCCAGCAGGGTTCTGGGAGGGGGAACCGGGGAGCTGTTTTTT.

The rearrangement uses TRBV6-5 and TRBJ2-7; 7 bases agree with TRBD1. The CDR3 length is 13 residues. Looked up from germline, CDR1 is MNHEY and CDR2 is SVGAGI. The V and J ends lost 8 bases and 6 bases, in that order; junction bases with no gene match: 10. The CDR3 is CASRRTGNGEQYF. Written as DNA, the CDR3 is TGTGCCAGCCGAAGGACAGGAAACGGCGAGCAGTACTTC.

The chain employs TRBV6-5 and TRBJ2-5; the match to TRBD2 covers 8 bases. Near its end, the DNA agrees better with TRBJ2-7, so the J call may be wrong. The CDR3 loop spans 13 amino acids. Germline loops: CDR1 MNHEY, CDR2 SVGAGI. The CDR3 is CASRGLGDYEQYF. The CDR3 DNA is TGTGCCAGTCGGGGACTAGGTGACTACGAGCAGTACTTC.

The chain recombines TRBV19 with TRBJ1-2, with D unresolved. V shed 3 bases and J shed 6 bases, with 11 bases lying between them. CDR1 LNHDA and CDR2 SQIVND come from the germline V gene (reference sequence). The CDR3 runs 13 residues. Written as DNA, the CDR3 is TGTGCCAGTAGTATCTCGGCGGCCAATGGCTACACCTTC. Amino acid sequence: CASSISAANGYTF.

This sequence joins TRBV10-2 and TRBJ1-5; 7 bases align to TRBD1. The ends lost 5 bases at V and 2 bases at J; junction bases unmatched: 6. Looked up from germline, CDR1 is WSHSY and CDR2 is SAAADI. The CDR3 is made up of 15 amino acids. CDR3: CASSLDRAGNQPQHF. CDR3 sequence (DNA): TGCGCCAGCAGTTTAGACAGGGCCGGCAATCAGCCCCAGCATTTT.

The CDR3 loop reads CASSPARAGTEQYF. In DNA, the CDR3 is TGTGCCAGCAGCCCCGCGCGGGCTGGAACCGAGCAGTACTTC. V gene TRBV11-2 combines with J gene TRBJ2-7; D may be TRBD2 (5 bases). With 5 bases removed from V and 6 bases from J, the gap between germline ends came to 17 bases. The CDR3 is 14 amino acids. Germline assignment: CDR1 SGHAT and CDR2 FQNNGV.

CDR3 in amino acids: CAWSVRSGYNEQFF. The CDR3 region has the DNA TGTGCCTGGAGTGTAAGAAGCGGCTACAATGAGCAGTTCTTC. The V gene is TRBV30, the J gene TRBJ2-1, with D maybe TRBD2 (5 bases). This CDR3 contains 14 residues. The germline CDR1 and CDR2 sequences are GTSNPN and SVGIG (reference sequence). With 0 bases removed from V and 3 bases from J, the gap between germline ends came to 9 bases.